These 24 T cell receptor beta chains were all obtained from the same sample, sequenced in a study of blood T cell repertoires in COVID-19. Assay used: immunoSEQ multiplex PCR; TCRdb lists only in-frame clones, some missing. The repertoire includes about 55,000 clones, 75% to 90% of them detected once, and about 2.5% sits in the top ten. Sequenced sample: peripheral blood. The receptors stem from an elderly man with acute or convalescent COVID-19.

V gene TRBV10-3 combines with J gene TRBJ1-1; 9 nucleotides match TRBD1. There are 14 residues in the CDR3. Germline V CDR1 and CDR2: ENHRY, SYGVKD. With V trimmed by 4 bases and J by 4 bases, 4 bases remained unmatched. CDR3 residues: CAISGLQGATEAFF. The CDR3 DNA follows: TGTGCCATCAGTGGACTACAGGGGGCCACTGAAGCTTTCTTT.

The chain links TRBV5-6 to TRBJ1-1; TRBD1 is a possible D gene (5 bases). V was shortened by 4 bases and J by 1 base, with 14 bases between the two germline ends. Germline V gives CDR1 SGHDT, CDR2 YYEEEE. This CDR3 spans 15 amino acids. CDR3 sequence: CASSRAGTWNTEAFF. The CDR3 bases are TGTGCCAGCAGCAGAGCAGGGACTTGGAACACTGAAGCTTTCTTT.

This clone was found once. The chain carries TRBV7-9 and TRBJ1-2, with 7 bases lining up with TRBD1. This CDR3 is built from 14 residues. Trimming took 2 bases from V and 7 from J; bases not matched to a gene: 7. Germline CDR1 reads SEHNR; CDR2 reads FQNEAQ (reference sequence). CDR3 in amino acids: CASSLTGVNAGYTF. Here the CDR3 DNA reads TGTGCCAGCAGCTTAACAGGGGTCAACGCTGGCTACACCTTC. Full variable domain (outside the CDR3, taken from reference TRBV7-9 and TRBJ1-2): DTGVSQNPRHKITKRGQNVTFRCDPISEHNRLYWYRQTLGQGPEFLTYFQNEAQLEKSRLLSDRFSAERPKGSFSTLEIQRTEQGDSAMYLCASSLTGVNAGYTFGSGTRLTVV.

This clone is medium-sized within its sample. The chain is built from TRBV7-2 and TRBJ2-1; 8 bases match TRBD1. Germline-derived CDR1 and CDR2 are SGHTA and FQGNSA. Trimming at V came to 4 bases and at J to 8 bases, leaving 7 bases not matched to a gene. The CDR3 loop spans 14 amino acids. This CDR3 reads CASSSRTGTDEQFF. The CDR3 nucleotides are TGTGCCAGCAGCTCCCGGACAGGGACCGATGAGCAGTTCTTC. Using reference TRBV7-2 and TRBJ2-1 for the parts outside the CDR3, the full variable domain is GAGVSQSPSNKVTEKGKDVELRCDPISGHTALYWYRQSLGQGLEFLIYFQGNSAPDKSGLPSDRFSAERTGGSVSTLTIQRTQQEDSAVYLCASSSRTGTDEQFFGPGTRLTVL.

This chain joins TRBV5-1 and TRBJ2-7; possibly TRBD1 for D (6 bases). The CDR3 extends over 11 amino acids. Germline V lookup: CDR1 SGHRS, CDR2 YFSETQ. Trimming took 4 bases from V and 7 from J, leaving 9 bases between them. The CDR3 sequence: CASSARGEQYF. The CDR3, as DNA: TGCGCCAGCAGCGCCAGGGGAGAGCAGTACTTC.

This rearrangement joins TRBV25-1 to TRBJ2-7; D might be TRBD1 (5 bases). The V and J ends lost 6 bases and 4 bases respectively, with 10 bases between them. Germline CDR1 and CDR2: MGHDK and SYGVNS. The CDR3 has 12 amino acids. CDR3 bases: TGTGCCAGCAGAGGGGCCGGGTACGAGCAGTACTTC. It encodes CASRGAGYEQYF.

Only one count was recorded for this clone. The rearrangement joins TRBV14 to TRBJ1-5; D is unclear. V lost 5 bases, J lost 3 bases, and 11 bases lay in between. The CDR3 loop spans 14 amino acids. Germline-derived CDR1 and CDR2 are SGHDN and FVKESK. The chain's CDR3 is CASSRGGNNQPQHF. Written as DNA, the CDR3 is TGTGCCAGCAGCAGAGGAGGGAACAATCAGCCCCAGCATTTT.

The chain is built from TRBV7-9 and TRBJ2-1; D remains unclear. Germline-derived CDR1 and CDR2 are SEHNR and FQNEAQ (reference sequence). V lost 3 bases and J 3 bases, leaving 12 bases between the germline ends. The CDR3 is 15 amino acids. CDR3 protein: CASSLGHPGYNEQFF. The CDR3 DNA reads TGTGCCAGCAGCTTGGGCCACCCCGGCTACAATGAGCAGTTCTTC.

The chain is built from TRBV7-6 and TRBJ2-1; 9 bases align to TRBD1. Germline V gene sequence: CDR1 SGHVS, CDR2 FNYEAQ. The CDR3 runs 14 residues. The V and J ends lost 7 bases and 8 bases, in that order; junction bases with no gene match: 9. This CDR3 is CASTRGTGRDEQFF. The CDR3 DNA is TGTGCCAGCACCAGAGGGACAGGGCGGGATGAGCAGTTCTTC.

The chain joins TRBV10-1 to TRBJ2-1, with TRBD2 matching 9 bases. The CDR3 runs 17 residues. Per germline, CDR1 WNHNN and CDR2 SYGVQD (reference sequence). After removal of 6 bases from V and 0 bases from J, the junction contained 9 bases not matched to a gene. CDR3 loop: CASSRLAGTSSYNEQFF. The CDR3, as DNA: TGCGCCAGCAGCAGGCTAGCGGGGACGAGCTCCTACAATGAGCAGTTCTTC.

The J gene is TRBJ1-2, the V gene TRBV5-5; D is uncertain. The germline CDR1 and CDR2 sequences are SGHKS and YYEKEE (reference sequence). Between the trimmed V and J ends, which lost 0 bases and 2 bases, there was a span of 8 bases. This CDR3 region has 14 residues. CDR3 nucleotides: TGTGCCAGCAGCTTGGCCGAGTTAAACTATGGCTACACCTTC. Its protein is CASSLAELNYGYTF.

This chain uses TRBV7-2 with TRBJ2-3; weak D call: TRBD2 (6 bases). The CDR3 has 15 amino acids. Trimming pared 3 bases from V and 2 bases from J, leaving 12 bases between. Per germline, CDR1 SGHTA and CDR2 FQGNSA. The CDR3 is CASSFLALHTDTQYF. The CDR3 DNA is TGTGCCAGCAGCTTCCTAGCGCTTCACACAGATACGCAGTATTTT.

The chain carries TRBV7-2 and TRBJ2-5, with a tentative D call TRBD1 (6 bases). Germline V CDR1 and CDR2: SGHTA, FQGNSA. The ends were cut back, 6 bases at V and 2 bases at J, with 7 bases in the middle. The CDR3 contains 12 residues. The CDR3 region has the DNA TGTGCCAGCAGAGGGGGTCAAGAGACCCAGTACTTC. Translation: CASRGGQETQYF.

The chain employs TRBV6-5 and TRBJ1-1; D might be TRBD1 (5 bases). CDR1 MNHEY and CDR2 SVGAGI come from the germline V gene. The CDR3 is 13 amino acids. The V end lost 7 bases, the J end lost 6 bases, and 15 bases lay between the germline ends. CDR3 residues: CASTPFRDSEAFF. CDR3 DNA: TGTGCCAGCACCCCTTTCAGGGACTCTGAAGCTTTCTTT.

This clone was seen only once. The V call is TRBV3-1 (or the pseudogene TRBV3-2), the J call TRBJ2-7, with unresolved D. V was cut by 1 base and J by 0 bases, with 10 bases left in between. This CDR3 is 15 amino acids long. CDR1 LGHDT and CDR2 YNNKEL come from the germline V gene (reference sequence). CDR3 coding DNA: TGTGCCAGCAGCCAAGCCGCAGGTTCCTCCTACGAGCAGTACTTC. Its protein is CASSQAAGSSYEQYF.

The V call is TRBV5-6, the J call TRBJ2-7, with D possibly TRBD2 on 5 matching bases. Trimming removed 1 base from V and 0 bases from J, with 14 bases in between. Germline V gives CDR1 SGHDT, CDR2 YYEEEE. The CDR3 sequence is 16 residues long. CDR3 loop: CASSLSGRGPSYEQYF. The CDR3 coding sequence is TGTGCCAGCAGCTTGTCGGGTCGGGGTCCCTCCTACGAGCAGTACTTC.

This clone appeared a few times. Here the CDR3 reads CASSFGQGYGYTF. The CDR3 bases are TGTGCCAGCAGTTTTGGACAGGGCTATGGCTACACCTTC. The chain uses TRBV7-2 and TRBJ1-2; TRBD1 matches at 8 bases. V shed 6 bases and J 4 bases; nucleotides not matched to a gene: 4. The CDR3 is 13 amino acids. Germline CDR1 is SGHTA and CDR2 is FQGNSA. The whole variable domain, filled in from reference TRBV7-2 and TRBJ1-2, reads GAGVSQSPSNKVTEKGKDVELRCDPISGHTALYWYRQSLGQGLEFLIYFQGNSAPDKSGLPSDRFSAERTGGSVSTLTIQRTQQEDSAVYLCASSFGQGYGYTFGSGTRLTVV.

The V and J genes are TRBV12-3 or TRBV12-4 and TRBJ1-1; D is uncertain. The V end was cut by 5 bases, the J end by 2 bases, with 9 bases between. The CDR3 consists of 13 residues. The CDR3 sequence is CASSLGGNTEAFF. The CDR3 DNA follows: TGTGCCAGCAGTCTGGGAGGTAACACTGAAGCTTTCTTT.

V and J are TRBV19 and TRBJ1-3; tentative D call: TRBD1 (5 bases). The CDR3 has 14 amino acids. Trimming took 9 bases from V and 0 from J, leaving 12 bases between them. Germline-derived CDR1 and CDR2 are LNHDA and SQIVND (reference sequence). The DNA of the CDR3 is TGTGCCAGCCGGGAGACAGCCTCTGGAAACACCATATATTTT. Translating gives CASRETASGNTIYF.

The V call is TRBV5-1, the J call TRBJ2-1, with TRBD2 matching over 12 bases. The V and J ends lost 2 bases and 8 bases, in that order; junction bases with no gene match: 5. From germline, CDR1 is SGHRS and CDR2 YFSETQ. This CDR3 comprises 15 residues. Here the CDR3 reads CASSFTSGGSHEQFF. DNA for the CDR3: TGCGCCAGCAGCTTTACTAGCGGGGGGTCTCATGAGCAGTTCTTC.

The count of this clone is one. The V gene is TRBV5-1, the J gene TRBJ2-6; TRBD1 is a possible D gene (6 bases). CDR1 and CDR2 from the germline V gene are SGHRS and YFSETQ. The V end lost 4 bases, the J end lost 3 bases, and 11 bases lay between the germline ends. The CDR3 extends over 15 amino acids. The CDR3 loop reads CASSPDRLGANVLTF. The DNA of the CDR3 is TGCGCCAGCAGCCCTGACAGGCTTGGGGCCAACGTCCTGACTTTC.

A few counts support this clone. The V gene is TRBV25-1, the J gene TRBJ2-7; 9 bases agree with TRBD1. The trim removed 4 bases at V and 5 bases at J, leaving 6 bases unmatched. CDR1 MGHDK and CDR2 SYGVNS come from the germline V gene. The CDR3 covers 14 residues. The CDR3 loop is CASSGRDRVDEQYF. The CDR3 DNA sequence: TGTGCCAGCAGTGGCCGGGACAGGGTGGACGAGCAGTACTTC.

The J gene is TRBJ1-1, the V gene TRBV3-1 (or the pseudogene TRBV3-2); possibly TRBD1 for D (5 bases). V lost 4 bases and J lost 1, with 19 bases in between. The V gene's germline CDR1 is LGHDT and CDR2 YNNKEL (reference sequence). The CDR3 has 17 residues. In nucleotides, the CDR3 is TGTGCCAGCAGCCCAGCTCTCGGCGGGGGAGCGAACACTGAAGCTTTCTTT. Its translation: CASSPALGGGANTEAFF.

CDR3 region: CSASQIPYGYTF. The CDR3 DNA reads TGCAGTGCTAGTCAGATCCCCTATGGCTACACCTTC. The J gene is TRBJ1-2, the V gene TRBV20-1; D remains ambiguous. Per germline, CDR1 DFQATT and CDR2 SNEGSKA (reference sequence). V was cut by 3 bases and J by 4 bases, with 9 bases left in between. The CDR3 extends over 12 amino acids.